This TCR beta chain was obtained from a study of T cell responses to AZD1222 COVID-19 vaccine (dated by TCRdb to the early 2020s). For context, the study as a whole: AZD1222 recipients with second doses at about 4 weeks or about 12 weeks were pooled, because spike-specific TCR depth and breadth did not differ between schedules. TCR sequencing was performed for over 230 trial participants, of whom some 200 were given two doses of AZD1222 and 26 were given two doses of MenACWY control vaccine. Trial participants were enrolled by age into 18-55, 56-69 and 70-plus year subgroups, with around 150, 28 and 57 TCR-sequenced participants respectively.

Inclusive of the bounding cysteine and phenylalanine, the CDR3 is 15 residues long. Only the CDR3 region is kept as DNA, spanning 45 bases read in frame from base 1. The junction carries 17 bases between V and J, which are trimmed by 4 bases and 10 bases respectively. The germline V gene yields KGHSH for CDR1 and LQKENI for CDR2. Reading the label with the study, this specimen's time point is: baseline before first vaccination. Vaccinee samples were obtained from the UK trials COV001 and COV002, which included a single-blind randomized controlled phase 2/3 trial of AZD1222 (ChAdOx1 nCoV-19) in healthy adults. For TCRbeta chain sequencing, PBMC samples from trial participants were taken at day 0 and at day 28 after the second dose. With respect to this clone: This clone's antigen is unknown. Base qualities are missing; no much larger clone stands one base away.

The CDR3 regions of human TCRbeta chains were subjected to immunosequencing. The authors' analysis ran thus. TCRs in the repertoires were matched against a reference library of SARS-CoV-2-specific TCRs that had been generated with the MIRA antigen-specificity platform. Breadth was defined as the fraction of unique TCRs that were SARS-CoV-2-associated, and depth was defined as the fraction of total T cells that were SARS-CoV-2-associated. Each spike-specific TCR was assigned to its reactive spike region and to a CD4 or CD8 class using the MIRA data. Log10-transformed breadth and depth values were compared by one-way ANOVA with Sidak's multiple comparisons tests. Drawn from immuneACCESS, this table holds only the in-frame rearrangements with V and J called that TCRdb kept. Clones are partly lost; checked studies trace under half to an unresolved V gene and leave the rest unexplained. V and J calls plus clone size are reproduced from that table; the DNA served to infer D and trimming. This sample is represented by about 150,000 clones; roughly nine tenths of them were singletons. Of the sample, under 20% is held by the ten largest clones.

General conclusions and limits of the study: Vaccine-associated CD4 TCRs spanned the whole spike protein, with dominant responses in regions 160-218 and 743-854. Participants were mostly white British and included more females than males, and it was suggested by the authors that clonal diversity may have been underestimated. Nearly half of unique spike-specific TCRs reportedly recognized epitopes outside regions mutated in the B.1.351 and B.1.1.7 variants. Conclusions about previously exposed vaccinees were limited because only 6 or 7 AZD1222 recipients were SARS-CoV-2 seropositive at baseline. Because no samples from the day 14 peak response were available, repertoires could be characterized only after the peak T cell response. Spike-specific TCR breadth and depth rose significantly after two AZD1222 doses compared with day 0 and with MenACWY recipients. The 56-69-year group was small, and its depth increase did not reach significance, likely because of low power.

The TCR was taken from an adult in good health. The sequencing used peripheral blood, collected on day 0 of AZD1222 vaccination. The receptor chain draws on TRBV18 and TRBJ1-6; possibly the D gene is TRBD1, per 5 matching bases. CDR3 region: CASSLTDKDRSPLHF. In nucleotide form, the sequence is TGTGCCAGCTCACTCACGGACAAAGATCGGTCACCCCTCCACTTT.